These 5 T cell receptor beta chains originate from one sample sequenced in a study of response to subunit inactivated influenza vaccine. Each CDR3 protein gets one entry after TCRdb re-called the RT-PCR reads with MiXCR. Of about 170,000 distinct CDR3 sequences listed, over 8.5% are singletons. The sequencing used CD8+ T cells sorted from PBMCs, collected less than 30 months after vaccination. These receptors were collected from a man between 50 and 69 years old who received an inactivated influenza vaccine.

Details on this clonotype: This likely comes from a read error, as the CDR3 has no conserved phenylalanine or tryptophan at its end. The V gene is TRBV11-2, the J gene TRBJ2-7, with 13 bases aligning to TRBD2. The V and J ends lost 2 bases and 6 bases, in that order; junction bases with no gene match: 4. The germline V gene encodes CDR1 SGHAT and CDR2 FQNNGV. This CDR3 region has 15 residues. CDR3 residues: CASSLWTSGRGEQYL. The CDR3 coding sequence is TGTGCCAGCAGCTTATGGACTAGCGGGAGAGGCGAGCAGTACCTC.

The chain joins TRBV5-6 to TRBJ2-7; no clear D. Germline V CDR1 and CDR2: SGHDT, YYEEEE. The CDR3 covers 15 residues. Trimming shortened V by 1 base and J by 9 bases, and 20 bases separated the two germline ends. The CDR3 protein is CASSLSYAAELGQYF. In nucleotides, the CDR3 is TGTGCCAGCAGCTTGTCTTACGCGGCCGAATTAGGGCAGTACTTC.

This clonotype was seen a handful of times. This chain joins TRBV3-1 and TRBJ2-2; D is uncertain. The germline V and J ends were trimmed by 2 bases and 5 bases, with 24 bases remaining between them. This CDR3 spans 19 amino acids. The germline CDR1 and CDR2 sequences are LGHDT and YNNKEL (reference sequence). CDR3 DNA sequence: TGTGCCAGCAGCCAACATCCTCTACCGAAGTTAACTGAGACCGGGGAGCTGTTTTTT. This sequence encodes CASSQHPLPKLTETGELFF. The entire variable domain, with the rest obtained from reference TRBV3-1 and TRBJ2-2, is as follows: DTAVSQTPKYLVTQMGNDKSIKCEQNLGHDTMYWYKQDSKKFLKIMFSYNNKELIINETVPNRFSPKSPDKAHLNLHINSLELGDSAVYFCASSQHPLPKLTETGELFFGEGSRLTVL.

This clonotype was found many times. DNA for the CDR3: TGTGCCAGCAGCGAGTATAGCTCCTACAATGAGCAGTTCTTC. Translated, it gives CASSEYSSYNEQFF. The chain links TRBV9 to TRBJ2-1; no clear D. The length of the CDR3 is 14 residues. V was shortened by 3 bases and J by 0 bases, with 7 bases between the two germline ends. Germline V gene sequence: CDR1 SGDLS, CDR2 YYNGEE. Looking up the rest from reference TRBV9 and TRBJ2-1 gives the full variable domain: DSGVTQTPKHLITATGQRVTLRCSPRSGDLSVYWYQQSLDQGLQFLIQYYNGEERAKGNILERFSAQQFPDLHSELNLSSLELGDSALYFCASSEYSSYNEQFFGPGTRLTVL.

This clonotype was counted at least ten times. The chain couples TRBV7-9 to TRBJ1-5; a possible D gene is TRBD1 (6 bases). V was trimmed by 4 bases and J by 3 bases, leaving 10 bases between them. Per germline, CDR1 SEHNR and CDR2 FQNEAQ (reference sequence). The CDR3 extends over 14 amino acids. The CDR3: CASSSWDTNQPQHF. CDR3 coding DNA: TGTGCCAGCAGCTCCTGGGACACCAATCAGCCCCAGCATTTT.